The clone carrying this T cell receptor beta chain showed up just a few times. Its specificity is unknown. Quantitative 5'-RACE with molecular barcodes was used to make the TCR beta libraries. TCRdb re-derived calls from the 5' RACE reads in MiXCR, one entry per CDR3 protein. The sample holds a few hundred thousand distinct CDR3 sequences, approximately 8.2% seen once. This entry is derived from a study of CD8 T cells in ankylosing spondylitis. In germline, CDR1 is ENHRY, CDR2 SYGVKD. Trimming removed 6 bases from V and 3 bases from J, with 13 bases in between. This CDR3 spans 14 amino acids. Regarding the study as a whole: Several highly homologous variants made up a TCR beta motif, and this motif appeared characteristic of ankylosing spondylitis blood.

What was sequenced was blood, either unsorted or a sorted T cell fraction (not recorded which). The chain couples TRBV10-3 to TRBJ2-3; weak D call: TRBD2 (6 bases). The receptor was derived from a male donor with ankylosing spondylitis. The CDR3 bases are TGTGCCATCAGCCGGGAGTTGGTGACAGATACGCAGTATTTT. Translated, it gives CAISRELVTDTQYF.